This record covers a single T cell receptor (beta chain). Its antigen remains unknown. Repertoires were generated with immunoSEQ multiplex PCR, while TCRdb's copy carries only in-frame clones and drops some. The data contain some 100,000 clones, over 75% of them singletons. The sample is drawn from a study of T cell responses to AZD1222 COVID-19 vaccine. Study-level results: Seropositive status at baseline applied to only 5 or 6 AZD1222 recipients.

The CDR3 spans 13 residues. Losses at the gene ends were 6 bases for V and 4 bases for J; bases not matched to a gene: 5. Germline values: CDR1 SNHLY, CDR2 FYNNEI. The sequence was obtained from an adult in good health. The chain employs TRBV2 and TRBJ2-7; 8 nucleotides line up with TRBD1. Source: peripheral blood, taken on day 0 of AZD1222 vaccination. CDR3 sequence: CASSVGQAYEQYF. CDR3 nucleotides: TGTGCCAGCAGCGTGGGACAGGCTTACGAGCAGTACTTC.